The rows below give T cell receptor beta chains drawn from one sample of a study of CD8 T cells in ankylosing spondylitis. TCRdb reprocessed the 5' RACE reads via MiXCR and lists one record per CDR3 protein. The sample lists around 770,000 distinct CDR3 sequences, roughly 20% occurring once. Sequencing was performed on blood, either unsorted or a sorted T cell fraction (not recorded which). These receptors were obtained from a male donor with ankylosing spondylitis. Both conserved end residues are part of each CDR3. D genes are given only for firm matches. Where a row states a size, it is once, few, many or the class of an expanded clone; other rows omit it.

d_gene | j_gene | abundance | v_gene | CDR3nt | CDR3aa
- | TRBJ1-6 | few | TRBV12-3/TRBV12-4 | TGTGCCAGCAGATATGGACTCAAATATAATTCACCCCTCCACTTT | CASRYGLKYNSPLHF
- | TRBJ2-2 | - | TRBV12-3/TRBV12-4 | TGTGCCAGCAGCCCCCTAGGGTCCACCGGGGAGCTGTTTTTT | CASSPLGSTGELFF
- | TRBJ2-5 | - | TRBV29-1 | TGCAGCGTTGAAGATCGGAGGGTTGAGCGGTTGGGGGAGACCCAGTACTTC | CSVEDRRVERLGETQYF
TRBD2 | TRBJ2-1 | few | TRBV7-6 | TGTGCCAGCAGCCCGAATAATTTCCAAGGACTAGCGGGTGTTTACAATGAGCAGTTCTTC | CASSPNNFQGLAGVYNEQFF
TRBD2 | TRBJ2-7 | few | TRBV6-5 | TGTGCCAGCAGTTATCGGGAGGGCCTCCGCGAGCAGTACTTC | CASSYREGLREQYF
- | TRBJ2-5 | - | TRBV10-3 | TGTGCCATCAGCCCCGGCGTACAAGAGACCCAGTACTTC | CAISPGVQETQYF
- | TRBJ2-1 | few | TRBV12-3/TRBV12-4 | TGTGCCAGCAGTCCTTTAGACTTAAATGAGCAGTTCTTC | CASSPLDLNEQFF
TRBD1 | TRBJ2-7 | - | TRBV18 | TGTGCCAGCTCATCCGGGACAGGGTCGGGGGCCTACGAGCAGTACTTC | CASSSGTGSGAYEQYF
TRBD1 | TRBJ1-1 | few | TRBV6-5 | TGTGCCAGCAGTTACGACGGACAGGGGTTATCTGAAGCTTTCTTT | CASSYDGQGLSEAFF
- | TRBJ2-3 | - | TRBV24-1 | TGTGCCACCAGTGAAGCGGGACAGCGTTCTAGCACAGATACGCAGTATTTT | CATSEAGQRSSTDTQYF
TRBD2 | TRBJ2-3 | many | TRBV12-3/TRBV12-4 | TGTGCCAGCAGCGGACTAGCGGCAACAGATACGCAGTATTTT | CASSGLAATDTQYF
- | TRBJ1-1 | few | TRBV4-1 | TGCGCCAGCAGCCAATTACCGGGACAGAACACTGAAGCTTTCTTT | CASSQLPGQNTEAFF
- | TRBJ2-1 | many | TRBV24-1 | TGTGCCACCAGTGTCGGGATCTACAATGAGCAGTTCTTC | CATSVGIYNEQFF
- | TRBJ2-5 | few | TRBV7-9 | TGTGCCAGCAGCTTAGAGGCAGGGGAAATGGCACAAGAGACCCAGTACTTC | CASSLEAGEMAQETQYF
TRBD1 | TRBJ1-2 | few | TRBV4-1 | TGCGCCAGCAGCCAAGGAATGGACAGGCTGTATGGCTACACCTTC | CASSQGMDRLYGYTF
- | TRBJ2-2 | - | TRBV11-1 | TGTGCCAGCAGCTTAGGGGGCAGACGGTTATCCGGGGAGCTGTTTTTT | CASSLGGRRLSGELFF
- | TRBJ2-7 | few | TRBV11-2 | TGTGCCAGCAGCTTGGAGGCCGGGTCGGCCTACTACGAGCAGTACTTC | CASSLEAGSAYYEQYF
TRBD2 | TRBJ2-7 | - | TRBV10-2 | TGCGCCAGCAGTGAGGCTAGCGGGACCTACGAGCAGTACTTC | CASSEASGTYEQYF
- | TRBJ1-1 | few | TRBV7-9 | TGTGCCAGCAGCTTATACGAGGTGAGAAGGGACACTGAAGCTTTCTTT | CASSLYEVRRDTEAFF
- | TRBJ2-7 | - | TRBV28 | TGTGCCAGCGGCAAAAGCGGAGCGGGACAATACGAGCAGTACTTC | CASGKSGAGQYEQYF
- | TRBJ1-2 | - | TRBV4-3 | TGCGCCAGCAGCCAAGACAGGGTGTCTAGGCTCGGCTACACCTTC | CASSQDRVSRLGYTF
- | TRBJ1-5 | - | TRBV5-8 | TGTGCCAGCAGCTTGGCAGGGCGAAGCCAGCCCCAGCATTTT | CASSLAGRSQPQHF
- | TRBJ2-1 | - | TRBV5-1 | TGCGCCAGCAGCTCCCGGTCTAGCAGTAATGAGCAGTTCTTC | CASSSRSSSNEQFF
- | TRBJ2-6 | - | TRBV20-1 | TGCAGTGCTCCGCTTGTCGGGGCCAACGTCCTGACTTTC | CSAPLVGANVLTF
- | TRBJ1-5 | - | TRBV12-3/TRBV12-4 | TGTGCCAGCAGTGGTAAGGGTCAGCCCCAGCATTTT | CASSGKGQPQHF
TRBD2 | TRBJ2-1 | few | TRBV28 | TGTGCCAGCAGTGCTACCGGGACTAGCGGGAGTCGGGAGCAGTTCTTC | CASSATGTSGSREQFF
TRBD1 | TRBJ2-7 | - | TRBV18 | TGTGCCAGCTCCCGACCGGGGACAGGAGTTAGCGAGCAGTACTTC | CASSRPGTGVSEQYF
- | TRBJ2-7 | - | TRBV12-3/TRBV12-4 | TGTGCCAGCAGTTTACGCCCAGGCGGACCACTTACGGACAGAGCCTACGAGCAGTACTTC | CASSLRPGGPLTDRAYEQYF
- | TRBJ2-7 | - | TRBV4-2 | TGTGCCAGCAGCCGGGACTTCTCCGCTCAGCAGTACTTC | CASSRDFSAQQYF
- | TRBJ2-5 | - | TRBV4-3 | TGCGCCAGCAGCCAAGATTTCCGCCCCCAAGAGACCCAGTACTTC | CASSQDFRPQETQYF
- | TRBJ1-1 | - | TRBV29-1 | TGCAGCGTTGACGGCAGGGCCACTGAAGCTTTCTTT | CSVDGRATEAFF
TRBD1 | TRBJ2-2 | - | TRBV12-3/TRBV12-4 | TGTGCCAGCAGTTTAGTGGACAGGGGGCGCCGGGACACCGGGGAGCTGTTTTTT | CASSLVDRGRRDTGELFF